Below are 20 T cell receptor beta chains sequenced from a single sample in a study of T-cell reconstitution after alpha-beta-depleted transplantation in children. Using unique molecular identifiers, the investigators prepared the TCRbeta library. One entry per CDR3 protein results from TCRdb running MiXCR on the PCR reads. The sample shows about 610,000 distinct CDR3 sequences, roughly a tenth of them seen only once. Material: PBMCs from the stem cell graft donor, obtained from the stem cell graft. The receptor source for this set is a human donor who donated a stem cell graft to a child with acute myeloid leukemia.

This clonotype was counted only a few times. In DNA form, the CDR3 reads TGTGCCAGCACCAGTCGAGGACTAGCGGTGAACACCGGGGAGCTGTTTTTT. As protein: CASTSRGLAVNTGELFF. The chain joins TRBV6-2 or TRBV6-3 to TRBJ2-2; 10 nucleotides line up with TRBD2. V shed 7 bases and J 1 base; nucleotides not matched to a gene: 9. The CDR3 extends over 17 amino acids. Germline V gene lookup returns CDR1 MNHEY and CDR2 SVGEGT.

This clonotype was counted ten times or more. V gene TRBV5-1 combines with J gene TRBJ1-5; 12 nucleotides agree with TRBD1. Germline CDR1 is SGHRS and CDR2 is YFSETQ. This CDR3 has 15 amino acids. Trimming at V came to 3 bases and at J to 6 bases, leaving 4 bases not matched to a gene. The DNA for the CDR3 is TGCGCCAGCAGCTCCGGGACAGGGGGCAGTCAGCCCCAGCATTTT. Translating it yields CASSSGTGGSQPQHF. Full variable domain (missing parts from reference TRBV5-1 and TRBJ1-5): KAGVTQTPRYLIKTRGQQVTLSCSPISGHRSVSWYQQTPGQGLQFLFEYFSETQRNKGNFPGRFSGRQFSNSRSEMNVSTLELGDSALYLCASSSGTGGSQPQHFGDGTRLSIL.

This clonotype was seen at least ten times. The chain recombines TRBV7-8 with TRBJ1-5; maybe TRBD1 (6 bases). Deletions cut 5 bases from V and 7 bases from J, with 12 bases between. The CDR3 spans 13 residues. CDR1 and CDR2 (germline): SGHVS, FQNEAQ. The CDR3 sequence is CASSRQGQQPQHF. CDR3 in DNA: TGTGCCAGCAGCCGGCAGGGACAACAGCCCCAGCATTTT. Full variable domain (outside the CDR3, taken from reference TRBV7-8 and TRBJ1-5): GAGVSQSPRYKVAKRGQDVALRCDPISGHVSLFWYQQALGQGPEFLTYFQNEAQLDKSGLPSDRFFAERPEGSVSTLKIQRTQQEDSAVYLCASSRQGQQPQHFGDGTRLSIL.

This clonotype was seen repeatedly, ten times or more. The chain uses TRBV12-3 or TRBV12-4 and TRBJ2-7; 11 bases align to TRBD1. The J segment lost 4 bases and the V segment lost 2 bases, leaving 4 bases of the junction unmatched. The CDR3 loop spans 15 amino acids. The CDR3 bases are TGTGCCAGCAGTTTAACGGGACAGGGGGGATACGAGCAGTACTTC. Translated: CASSLTGQGGYEQYF.

This clonotype showed up many times. CDR3 amino acids: CSAIAGVADTQYF. Here the CDR3 DNA reads TGCAGTGCTATAGCGGGAGTTGCAGATACGCAGTATTTT. The chain links TRBV20-1 to TRBJ2-3, with 9 bases identical to TRBD2. Germline V gene lookup returns CDR1 DFQATT and CDR2 SNEGSKA (reference sequence). Trimming cost V 4 bases and J 4 bases; bases outside gene matches: 3. The CDR3 runs 13 residues.

This clonotype occurred many times. The V and J genes are TRBV4-1 and TRBJ2-3; D gene ambiguous. Trimming cost V 4 bases and J 3 bases, with 11 bases left between them. CDR1 is MGHRA, CDR2 YSYEKL, per germline. The CDR3 has 14 amino acids. CDR3 DNA sequence: TGCGCCAGCAGCCTCCCGGGCCGAACAGATACGCAGTATTTT. Translation: CASSLPGRTDTQYF.

The chain combines TRBV5-6 with TRBJ1-5; D unclear. The germline V and J ends were trimmed by 4 bases and 4 bases, with 15 bases remaining between them. Germline CDR1 SGHDT, CDR2 YYEEEE. The CDR3 is made up of 15 amino acids. CDR3 residues: CASSLGRLDNQPQHF. CDR3 nucleotide sequence: TGTGCCAGCAGCCTCGGACGGTTAGATAATCAGCCCCAGCATTTT. Combining the CDR3 with reference TRBV5-6 and TRBJ1-5 gives the whole variable domain DAGVTQSPTHLIKTRGQQVTLRCSPKSGHDTVSWYQQALGQGPQFIFQYYEEEERQRGNFPDRFSGHQFPNYSSELNVNALLLGDSALYLCASSLGRLDNQPQHFGDGTRLSIL.

This clonotype was observed at least ten times. The genes are TRBV6-5 and TRBJ2-7; TRBD1 matches at 8 bases. The germline V gene has CDR1 MNHEY and CDR2 SVGAGI. CDR3 length: 13 amino acids. The V and J ends lost 4 bases and 5 bases, in that order; junction bases with no gene match: 4. The CDR3 spells CASSLDRANEQYF. In DNA form, the CDR3 reads TGTGCCAGCAGTTTGGACAGGGCAAACGAGCAGTACTTC.

This clonotype was seen ten or more times. The genes are TRBV5-6 and TRBJ2-1, with TRBD2 as a possible D gene (6 bases). Germline values: CDR1 SGHDT, CDR2 YYEEEE. V dropped 4 bases and J dropped 5 bases, with 19 bases sitting between them. This CDR3 has 16 residues. CDR3 protein: CASSRGAGNLDNEQFF. The CDR3 region has the DNA TGTGCCAGCAGCAGAGGGGCGGGGAACCTAGACAATGAGCAGTTCTTC. Using reference TRBV5-6 and TRBJ2-1 for the parts outside the CDR3, the full variable domain is DAGVTQSPTHLIKTRGQQVTLRCSPKSGHDTVSWYQQALGQGPQFIFQYYEEEERQRGNFPDRFSGHQFPNYSSELNVNALLLGDSALYLCASSRGAGNLDNEQFFGPGTRLTVL.

The chain carries TRBV11-2 and TRBJ1-1; D is perhaps TRBD1 (5 bases). Deletions cut 5 bases from V and 3 bases from J, with 7 bases between. Germline V gene sequence: CDR1 SGHAT, CDR2 FQNNGV. This CDR3 region has 12 residues. The CDR3 nucleotides read TGTGCCAGCAGCCCCAGGGACACTGAAGCTTTCTTT. Its translation is CASSPRDTEAFF.

This clonotype has a count of ten or more. V usage is TRBV27 and J usage is TRBJ2-1; the match to TRBD1 covers 8 bases. Germline V gene sequence: CDR1 MNHEY, CDR2 SMNVEV (reference sequence). The CDR3 is 15 amino acids. The junction had 13 bases not matched to a gene; V was cut back by 7 bases and J by 8 bases. The CDR3 DNA follows: TGTGCCAGCAAGCTGAGGGCGGGACAGGAATATGAGCAGTTCTTC. It is translated as CASKLRAGQEYEQFF.

The table lists this clonotype with a few counts. The chain uses TRBV28 and TRBJ2-7; perhaps TRBD2 as D (5 bases). Germline V gene data show CDR1 as MDHEN and CDR2 as SYDVKM. This CDR3 contains 14 residues. Trimming shortened V by 3 bases and J by 3 bases, and 12 bases separated the two germline ends. This CDR3 is CASSLGSGIYEQYF. CDR3 sequence (DNA): TGTGCCAGCAGTTTGGGATCCGGGATCTACGAGCAGTACTTC.

This clonotype was recorded many times. The chain carries TRBV11-1 and TRBJ2-6; TRBD1 agrees at 11 bases. This CDR3 has 19 amino acids. The V segment lost 8 bases and the J segment 1 base; nucleotides outside the gene matches: 13. Germline V lookup: CDR1 SGHAT, CDR2 FQDESV (reference sequence). CDR3 region: CASWPQTGQGVSGANVLTF. For the CDR3, the DNA is TGTGCCAGCTGGCCTCAAACGGGACAGGGGGTTTCTGGGGCCAACGTCCTGACTTTC.

This clonotype was observed many times. Here the CDR3 DNA reads TGTGCCTCCGGTAGGGCAGGGGAGGAGACCCAGTACTTC. This gives the protein CASGRAGEETQYF. This sequence joins TRBV10-3 and TRBJ2-5; TRBD1 might be the D (6 bases). Germline V CDR1 and CDR2: ENHRY, SYGVKD. The V gene lost 11 bases and the J gene lost 5 bases, with 18 bases spanning the gap. This CDR3 spans 13 amino acids.

This clonotype was observed many times. The genes are TRBV28 and TRBJ2-7, with TRBD1 as a possible D gene (5 bases). CDR1 MDHEN and CDR2 SYDVKM come from the germline V gene. The CDR3 runs 15 residues. V was pared by 1 base and J by 5 bases, with 15 bases between. CDR3 sequence reads: CASSLLGQGPHEQYF. The CDR3 DNA reads TGTGCCAGCAGTTTATTAGGGCAGGGCCCCCACGAGCAGTACTTC.

This clonotype appeared a few times. The chain has TRBV29-1 and TRBJ2-5, with TRBD2 identical over 11 bases. Germline CDR1 SQVTM, CDR2 ANQGSEA. This CDR3 region has 14 residues. Trimming cost V 8 bases and J 5 bases; bases outside gene matches: 10. This CDR3 reads CSLYPTSGSETQYF. As DNA, the CDR3 is TGCAGCCTTTATCCCACTAGCGGGAGCGAGACCCAGTACTTC.

V gene TRBV6-5 combines with J gene TRBJ2-7, with TRBD2 as a possible D gene (6 bases). CDR1 is MNHEY, CDR2 SVGAGI, per germline. The length of the CDR3 is 11 residues. V lost 7 bases and J lost 9, with 13 bases in between. The CDR3 DNA reads as TGTGCCAGCACCCTCGACGGGGGGCAGTACTTC. This codes for CASTLDGGQYF.

This clonotype was counted many times. This chain uses TRBV12-3 or TRBV12-4 with TRBJ2-1; D might be TRBD2 (5 bases). The V and J ends lost 4 bases and 7 bases respectively, with 5 bases between them. CDR3 length: 11 amino acids. The CDR3 loop is CASSWENEQFF. The CDR3 coding sequence is TGTGCCAGCAGTTGGGAGAATGAGCAGTTCTTC.

This chain joins TRBV5-1 and TRBJ2-3; D may be TRBD1 or TRBD2 (5 bases each). V lost 2 bases, J lost 5 bases, and 12 bases lay in between. Germline V gene data show CDR1 as SGHRS and CDR2 as YFSETQ. The CDR3 has 14 residues. This chain's CDR3 is CASSFRDVGDTQYF. CDR3 bases: TGCGCCAGCAGCTTCCGGGACGTGGGAGATACGCAGTATTTT.

This clonotype was counted at least ten times. CDR3 DNA sequence: TGCAGTGCTAGCCCCGACAGGGGGTATGGCTACACCTTC. Protein sequence: CSASPDRGYGYTF. The V call is TRBV20-1, the J call TRBJ1-2, with 9 bases fitting TRBD1. The CDR3 loop spans 13 amino acids. The V segment lost 3 bases and the J segment 5 bases; nucleotides outside the gene matches: 4. Germline assignment: CDR1 DFQATT and CDR2 SNEGSKA (reference sequence).